The 26 T cell receptor beta chains below all came from one sample that was sequenced in a study of regulatory T cells in long-lasting Graves disease. Libraries of TCR beta came from iRepertoire HTBI primers plus Arm-PCR of CDR3 regions. MiXCR was run by TCRdb on the multiplex PCR reads, yielding one entry per CDR3 protein. The sample contains under 300,000 distinct CDR3 sequences, around 20% of which appear only once. As for time point: newly diagnosed GD, antithyroid drugs for less than 3 months. PBMC-derived RNA was used for the TCR library. Sequenced material: peripheral blood mononuclear cells (PBMCs), taken at new diagnosis, from a patient treated with antithyroid drugs. The receptors come from a female donor with Graves disease.

This clonotype was picked up a small number of times. The chain couples TRBV20-1 to TRBJ2-4; D is uncertain. Germline lookup yields CDR1 DFQATT and CDR2 SNEGSKA (reference sequence). With 3 bases removed from V and 0 bases from J, the gap between germline ends came to 15 bases. The CDR3 consists of 16 residues. CDR3 sequence: CSASISEELAKNIQYF. CDR3 nucleotides: TGCAGTGCTAGTATTTCCGAGGAACTAGCCAAAAACATTCAGTACTTC.

This clonotype was recorded many times. The gene calls are TRBV7-2 and TRBJ2-4; D possibly corresponds to TRBD2 (5 bases). The ends were cut back, 5 bases at V and 0 bases at J, with 11 bases in the middle. Germline V gene data show CDR1 as SGHTA and CDR2 as FQGNSA. This CDR3 has 15 residues. The CDR3 loop reads CASSPGILAKNIQYF. The CDR3 DNA is TGTGCCAGCAGCCCGGGGATCCTAGCCAAAAACATTCAGTACTTC.

This clonotype was recorded at least ten times. V usage is TRBV2 and J usage is TRBJ2-1, with 16 bases matching TRBD2. Germline-derived CDR1 and CDR2 are SNHLY and FYNNEI. V lost 10 bases and J lost 2; bases outside the gene matches: 8. The CDR3 is made up of 17 amino acids. The CDR3 reads CATRGLAGGGTYNEQFF. In nucleotides, the CDR3 is TGTGCCACTCGGGGACTAGCGGGAGGGGGTACCTACAATGAGCAGTTCTTC. Drawing the rest from reference TRBV2 and TRBJ2-1, the complete variable domain is EPEVTQTPSHQVTQMGQEVILRCVPISNHLYFYWYRQILGQKVEFLVSFYNNEISEKSEIFDDQFSVERPDGSNFTLKIRSTKLEDSAMYFCATRGLAGGGTYNEQFFGPGTRLTVL.

The sample holds a few counts of this clonotype. The V and J genes are TRBV7-9 and TRBJ1-1; D ambiguous. V was shortened by 6 bases and J by 1 base, with 15 bases between the two germline ends. Germline values: CDR1 SEHNR, CDR2 FQNEAQ (reference sequence). CDR3 length: 15 residues. The CDR3 nucleotides are TGTGCCAGCAGTCGAAGAATACTTTCGAACACTGAAGCTTTCTTT. Translated, it gives CASSRRILSNTEAFF. The variable domain in full, with the rest retrieved from reference TRBV7-9 and TRBJ1-1, is DTGVSQNPRHKITKRGQNVTFRCDPISEHNRLYWYRQTLGQGPEFLTYFQNEAQLEKSRLLSDRFSAERPKGSFSTLEIQRTEQGDSAMYLCASSRRILSNTEAFFGQGTRLTVV.

This clonotype showed up many times. The J gene is TRBJ1-2, the V gene TRBV4-2; D is possibly TRBD1 (6 bases). This CDR3 spans 16 amino acids. V lost 2 bases and J 4 bases, leaving 17 bases between the germline ends. CDR1 LGHNA and CDR2 YNFKEQ come from the germline V gene. CDR3 in DNA: TGTGCCAGCAGCCAACTACCAACGGGGGCCGGCTATGGCTACACCTTC. Translating it yields CASSQLPTGAGYGYTF.

Ten or more counts support this clonotype. V is TRBV7-2 and J is TRBJ2-1; 10 bases map to TRBD1. Germline assignment: CDR1 SGHTA and CDR2 FQGNSA. The CDR3 runs 15 residues. J lost 7 bases, V lost 1 base, and 4 bases had no gene match. The CDR3 sequence: CASSLGQGAVNEQFF. As DNA, the CDR3 is TGTGCCAGCAGCTTAGGACAGGGGGCCGTAAATGAGCAGTTCTTC.

The V gene is TRBV4-3, the J gene TRBJ2-7; perhaps TRBD1 as D (5 bases). Trimming cost V 0 bases and J 2 bases, with 8 bases left between them. CDR1 and CDR2 from the germline V gene are LGHNA and YSLEER. The CDR3 length is 14 residues. The CDR3 DNA sequence: TGCGCCAGCAGCCAAGAAGGCAGGGCCTACGAGCAGTACTTC. Protein product: CASSQEGRAYEQYF.

This clonotype was recorded at least ten times. V is TRBV28 and J is TRBJ2-7, with D maybe TRBD2 (6 bases). The CDR3 length is 14 residues. Looked up from germline, CDR1 is MDHEN and CDR2 is SYDVKM. V shed 7 bases and J shed 1 base, with 14 bases lying between them. The CDR3 DNA reads as TGTGCCAGCACCAGGGACTTGAATTCCTACGAGCAGTACTTC. This encodes CASTRDLNSYEQYF.

This clonotype was seen at least ten times. The chain carries TRBV6-2 or TRBV6-3 and TRBJ2-4; TRBD2 is a possible D gene (5 bases). This CDR3 spans 14 amino acids. Germline loops: CDR1 MNHEY, CDR2 SVGEGT. V lost 2 bases and J 6 bases, leaving 11 bases between the germline ends. CDR3 nucleotide sequence: TGTGCCAGCAGTTACACCGCAGAGGGAAACATTCAGTACTTC. It translates to CASSYTAEGNIQYF.

The sample holds many counts of this clonotype. Here the CDR3 DNA reads TGCAGTGCTAGAGGGGCGTCGGATACGCAGTATTTT. Residues: CSARGASDTQYF. The rearrangement joins TRBV20-1 to TRBJ2-3; D is unclear. The germline V and J ends were trimmed by 1 base and 6 bases, with 8 bases remaining between them. Per the germline V gene, CDR1 is DFQATT and CDR2 is SNEGSKA (reference sequence). The CDR3 is 12 amino acids.

With respect to this clonotype: One base separates it from a far larger clone, so it is likely a read error. The rearrangement joins TRBV10-3 to TRBJ1-1; tentatively, D is TRBD1 (5 bases). The germline V and J ends were trimmed by 5 bases and 2 bases, with 9 bases remaining between them. The germline V gene encodes CDR1 ENHRY and CDR2 SYGVKD. CDR3 length: 13 residues. CDR3 bases: TGTGCCATCAGTCGACAGATTAACACTGAAGCTTTCTTT. Encoded protein: CAISRQINTEAFF.

A few counts support this clonotype. The V call is TRBV7-9, the J call TRBJ2-3; D might be TRBD1 (6 bases). The germline V gene has CDR1 SEHNR and CDR2 FQNEAQ (reference sequence). Trimming took 5 bases from V and 0 from J, leaving 21 bases between them. This CDR3 comprises 18 residues. The CDR3 here is CASSHTTYGQSSTDTQYF. CDR3 bases: TGTGCCAGCAGCCACACGACATATGGACAGAGTAGCACAGATACGCAGTATTTT.

Many counts were recorded for this clonotype. The V gene is TRBV7-9, the J gene TRBJ2-7; 9 nucleotides agree with TRBD2. Trimming cost V 1 base and J 2 bases; bases outside gene matches: 0. The germline gives CDR1 SEHNR, CDR2 FQNEAQ (reference sequence). This CDR3 contains 14 residues. The CDR3 loop is CASSLGGRAYEQYF. CDR3 sequence (DNA): TGTGCCAGCAGCTTAGGCGGGAGGGCCTACGAGCAGTACTTC.

This rearrangement joins TRBV6-2 or TRBV6-3 to TRBJ1-4; D is undetermined. Trimming pared 3 bases from V and 7 bases from J, leaving 18 bases between. CDR3 length: 16 amino acids. Germline CDR1 reads MNHEY; CDR2 reads SVGEGT. CDR3 region: CASSYSPGRRSEKLFF. The CDR3 DNA sequence: TGTGCCAGCAGTTATTCACCGGGGAGACGGAGTGAAAAACTGTTTTTT.

This clonotype has a count of ten or more. Relative to the germline gene, one junction end is altered; a read error may explain this. CDR3 protein: CASSLSDRPTDTQYF. The CDR3 bases are TGTGCCAGCAGTCTATCGGACAGGCCCACAGATACGCAGTATTTT. The chain links TRBV27 to TRBJ2-3; 7 bases fit TRBD1. Germline-derived CDR1 and CDR2 are MNHEY and SMNVEV (reference sequence). The CDR3 covers 15 residues.

This sequence joins TRBV24-1 and TRBJ2-5; 10 bases agree with TRBD2. The J segment lost 5 bases and the V segment lost 9 bases, leaving 2 bases of the junction unmatched. Per the germline V gene, CDR1 is KGHDR and CDR2 is SFDVKD. The CDR3 spans 12 residues. The CDR3 is CATHSGRETQYF. CDR3 DNA: TGTGCCACCCATAGCGGGAGGGAGACCCAGTACTTC.

This clonotype has a count of ten or more. The chain is built from TRBV5-5 and TRBJ2-3; D remains ambiguous. This CDR3 contains 15 residues. The V and J ends lost 4 bases and 0 bases respectively, with 12 bases between them. CDR1 and CDR2 from the germline V gene are SGHKS and YYEKEE (reference sequence). CDR3 sequence reads: CASSLGVASTDTQYF. DNA for the CDR3: TGTGCCAGCAGCCTGGGTGTAGCTAGCACAGATACGCAGTATTTT.

At least ten counts were recorded for this clonotype. The chain has TRBV20-1 and TRBJ2-1; 7 positions match TRBD2. Trimming took 6 bases from V and 4 from J; bases not matched to a gene: 9. The germline gives CDR1 DFQATT, CDR2 SNEGSKA (reference sequence). CDR3 length: 14 amino acids. DNA for the CDR3: TGCAGTGCCCGCCTAGCGGCGCTATACAATGAGCAGTTCTTC. Protein product: CSARLAALYNEQFF.

The sample holds many counts of this clonotype. This chain joins TRBV7-2 and TRBJ2-5; possibly TRBD2 for D (5 bases). The CDR3 sequence is 14 residues long. From germline, CDR1 is SGHTA and CDR2 FQGNSA. V gave up 0 bases and J gave up 5 bases, with 10 bases separating them. CDR3 sequence: CASSLATGSETQYF. CDR3 DNA sequence: TGTGCCAGCAGCTTAGCGACGGGATCCGAGACCCAGTACTTC.

This clonotype was seen many times. This chain links TRBV20-1 with TRBJ2-7, with 10 bases that match TRBD1. The CDR3 extends over 12 amino acids. The germline CDR1 and CDR2 sequences are DFQATT and SNEGSKA (reference sequence). The CDR3: CSMGTGAYEQYF. CDR3 nucleotides: TGCAGCATGGGGACAGGGGCCTACGAGCAGTACTTC.

The CDR3 DNA reads as TGTGCCAGCAGCCCGGGACTAGCGGGGAACAATGAGCAGTACTTC. This translates into CASSPGLAGNNEQYF. The J gene is TRBJ2-5, the V gene TRBV5-6; 13 bases map to TRBD2. V was pared by 4 bases and J by 11 bases, with 11 bases of the junction left unmatched. The CDR3 spans 15 residues. The germline V gene has CDR1 SGHDT and CDR2 YYEEEE.

This clonotype was seen at least ten times. The chain couples TRBV10-3 to TRBJ1-2; TRBD1 aligns across 8 bases. With V trimmed by 4 bases and J by 6 bases, 10 bases remained unmatched. CDR1 and CDR2 from the germline V gene are ENHRY and SYGVKD. CDR3 length: 15 amino acids. CDR3 DNA sequence: TGTGCCATCAGTGGACAGGGGAGGGATTCTAATGGCTACACCTTC. Amino acid sequence: CAISGQGRDSNGYTF.

There are many counts of this clonotype. The V call is TRBV6-1, the J call TRBJ2-7; weak D call: TRBD1 (6 bases). The CDR3 loop spans 14 amino acids. Trimming pared 7 bases from V and 1 base from J, leaving 14 bases between. Germline assignment: CDR1 MNHNS and CDR2 SASEGT. CDR3 bases: TGTGCCAGCATCCAGACAGGCCGGTCCTACGAGCAGTACTTC. Its protein is CASIQTGRSYEQYF.

This clonotype was detected a few times. The chain carries TRBV14 and TRBJ2-3; unclear D gene. Germline V gene lookup returns CDR1 SGHDN and CDR2 FVKESK. The CDR3 is 14 amino acids. The germline V and J ends were trimmed by 0 bases and 3 bases, with 7 bases remaining between them. The CDR3: CASSQEPWTDTQYF. The CDR3 DNA is TGTGCCAGCAGCCAAGAACCCTGGACAGATACGCAGTATTTT.

This clonotype was recorded many times. The chain recombines TRBV6-2 or TRBV6-3 with TRBJ1-2; D unresolved. Germline lookup yields CDR1 MNHEY and CDR2 SVGEGT. This CDR3 is 12 amino acids long. V lost 2 bases and J lost 6, with 7 bases in between. This CDR3 is CASSYRGNGYTF. The DNA of the CDR3 is TGTGCCAGCAGTTACCGAGGGAATGGCTACACCTTC.

At least ten counts were recorded for this clonotype. The chain carries TRBV6-5 and TRBJ1-2; D is undetermined. This CDR3 is built from 15 residues. V was cut by 2 bases and J by 4 bases, with 14 bases left in between. Looked up from germline, CDR1 is MNHEY and CDR2 is SVGAGI. The CDR3 protein is CASSYIGPQSYGYTF. The DNA for the CDR3 is TGTGCCAGCAGTTACATCGGACCGCAGTCCTATGGCTACACCTTC.